The 18 T cell receptor beta chains reported below all come from one sample, sequenced in a study of response to subunit inactivated influenza vaccine (dated by TCRdb to the late 2010s). The method was RT-PCR. The reads were generated on an Illumina HiSeq 2500. Clones were called with MiXCR by TCRdb after fastp trimmed the public reads at Q25, and only in-frame beta chains were retained. Rows are combined by CDR3 protein, so each entry shows the most common genes and DNA. The sample data list some 500,000 distinct CDR3 sequences, and around 25% of these were observed just once. Together, the top ten hold approximately 1.9% of the sample. The input for sequencing was CD4+ T cells sorted from PBMCs, taken roughly 5 days after vaccination. The receptor set was obtained from a man aged 50 or older who received an inactivated influenza vaccine. Donor details come from another sample of the same person, matched by shared clones.

This clonotype has a single count. The gene calls are TRBV7-2 and TRBJ1-2; D not resolved. V gave up 5 bases and J gave up 4 bases, with 8 bases separating them. Germline V CDR1 and CDR2: SGHTA, FQGNSA. This CDR3 contains 12 residues. CDR3 sequence (DNA): TGTGCCAGCAGCGAAGAGTTCTATGGCTACACCTTC. Protein: CASSEEFYGYTF.

The V gene is TRBV12-3 or TRBV12-4, the J gene TRBJ2-2; possibly TRBD1 for D (5 bases). CDR3 length: 15 amino acids. V lost 3 bases, J lost 3 bases, and 11 bases lay in between. The DNA of the CDR3 is TGTGCCAGCAGTTTGGGGCGGTGGGACACCGGGGAGCTGTTTTTT. Translated, it gives CASSLGRWDTGELFF.

The rearrangement joins TRBV5-1 to TRBJ2-7; a weak D match, TRBD2 (6 bases). The CDR3 covers 14 residues. The germline V gene has CDR1 SGHRS and CDR2 YFSETQ. V lost 3 bases and J 3 bases, leaving 13 bases between the germline ends. CDR3: CASSWGLGFYEQYF. CDR3 bases: TGCGCCAGCAGCTGGGGACTTGGATTCTACGAGCAGTACTTC.

Many counts were recorded for this clonotype. The chain employs TRBV7-4 and TRBJ2-1; 11 nucleotides match TRBD2. The CDR3 extends over 22 amino acids. Germline V CDR1 and CDR2: SGHVT, SQSDAQ. Trimming cost V 7 bases and J 4 bases; bases outside gene matches: 27. CDR3 in DNA: TGTGCCAGCACAGATCGGCTAGCGGGAGGTCCTACCTTCTCCCCTGAATACAATGAGCAGTTCTTC. It yields the protein CASTDRLAGGPTFSPEYNEQFF. The full variable domain, rest sourced from reference TRBV7-4 and TRBJ2-1, is GAGVSQSPRYKVAKRGRDVALRCDSISGHVTLYWYRQTLGQGSEVLTYSQSDAQRDKSGRPSGRFSAERPERSVSTLKIQRTEQGDSAVYLCASTDRLAGGPTFSPEYNEQFFGPGTRLTVL.

The CDR3 DNA reads TGTGCCAGCAGTAAGACTAGTGGTGGTGAGCAGTTCTTC. This codes for CASSKTSGGEQFF. The rearrangement uses TRBV6-1 and TRBJ2-1, with a weak D call TRBD2 (6 bases). V lost 5 bases and J lost 9, with 14 bases in between. The V gene's germline CDR1 is MNHNS and CDR2 SASEGT. The CDR3 has 13 amino acids.

This clonotype has at least ten counts. The chain employs TRBV7-2 and TRBJ2-1; D is undetermined. The germline V and J ends were trimmed by 1 base and 4 bases, with 5 bases remaining between them. The CDR3 runs 13 residues. The V gene's germline CDR1 is SGHTA and CDR2 FQGNSA. The CDR3 DNA sequence: TGTGCCAGCAGCTTAGGTCGATACAATGAGCAGTTCTTC. Its protein is CASSLGRYNEQFF.

The rearrangement links TRBV6-1 to TRBJ2-5; D perhaps matches TRBD1 (6 bases). This CDR3 is built from 16 residues. Germline V lookup: CDR1 MNHNS, CDR2 SASEGT. Trimming left V 6 bases short and J 4 bases short, with 21 bases between. The CDR3 spells CASRSSGGARVETQYF. The DNA of the CDR3 is TGTGCCAGCAGGAGCTCTGGGGGCGCTCGTGTAGAGACCCAGTACTTC.

This clonotype turned up a few times. The CDR3 region has the DNA TGTGCCAGCAGTTTTCCCCCAGATACGCAGTATTTT. Translation: CASSFPPDTQYF. V is TRBV12-3 or TRBV12-4 and J is TRBJ2-3; D ambiguous. With 3 bases removed from V and 4 bases from J, the gap between germline ends came to 5 bases. The CDR3 loop spans 12 amino acids.

This clonotype was picked up a small number of times. The V gene is TRBV12-3 or TRBV12-4, the J gene TRBJ2-3; 11 bases match TRBD2. Trimming at V came to 2 bases and at J to 2 bases, leaving 3 bases not matched to a gene. The CDR3 runs 16 residues. CDR3 sequence reads: CASSLLAGGYTDTQYF. In nucleotides, the CDR3 is TGTGCCAGCAGTTTACTAGCGGGGGGTTACACAGATACGCAGTATTTT.

This clonotype was seen only a few times. The chain couples TRBV11-3 to TRBJ2-1, with 10 bases aligning to TRBD2. J was trimmed by 6 bases and V by 6 bases; bases with no gene match: 8. Germline lookup yields CDR1 SGHNT and CDR2 YENEEA. The CDR3 has 15 amino acids. In nucleotides, the CDR3 is TGTGCCAGCAGAGATGGGAGACTAGCGGGCAATGAGCAGTTCTTC. It codes for CASRDGRLAGNEQFF.

This clonotype has only a few counts. V is TRBV12-3 or TRBV12-4 and J is TRBJ2-2; no firm D call. This CDR3 is 14 amino acids long. Trimming pared 6 bases from V and 1 base from J, leaving 9 bases between. The CDR3 DNA is TGTGCCAGCAGCCTGCTGAGGAACACCGGGGAGCTGTTTTTT. Translated: CASSLLRNTGELFF.

This clonotype was seen only a few times. V and J are TRBV7-9 and TRBJ2-5, with unresolved D. The V gene's germline CDR1 is SEHNR and CDR2 FQNEAQ (reference sequence). The CDR3 totals 14 residues. Trimming left V 1 base short and J 2 bases short, with 8 bases between. The chain's CDR3 is CASSLDPLQETQYF. For the CDR3, the DNA is TGTGCCAGCAGCTTAGACCCGTTACAAGAGACCCAGTACTTC.

V usage is TRBV11-1 and J usage is TRBJ2-1, with 10 bases that match TRBD2. The CDR3 is made up of 18 amino acids. CDR1 and CDR2 (germline): SGHAT, FQDESV (reference sequence). After removal of 6 bases from V and 0 bases from J, the junction contained 11 bases not matched to a gene. The CDR3 protein is CASSSVTSGAFSYNEQFF. DNA for the CDR3: TGTGCCAGCAGTTCGGTAACTAGCGGGGCCTTCTCCTACAATGAGCAGTTCTTC.

This clonotype was picked up a small number of times. J is TRBJ2-2 and V is TRBV5-1, with D maybe TRBD1 (6 bases). The germline V and J ends were trimmed by 1 base and 1 base, with 8 bases remaining between them. Germline CDR1 SGHRS, CDR2 YFSETQ. There are 15 residues in the CDR3. The CDR3 DNA sequence: TGCGCCAGCAGCTTGCAGACAGGGAACACCGGGGAGCTGTTTTTT. Translation gives CASSLQTGNTGELFF.

The chain is built from TRBV28 and TRBJ2-7; D not resolved. CDR1 is MDHEN, CDR2 SYDVKM, per germline. This CDR3 has 11 amino acids. V was trimmed by 5 bases and J by 6 bases, leaving 8 bases between them. This CDR3 reads CASSQYFEQYF. CDR3 DNA: TGTGCCAGCAGTCAATACTTCGAGCAGTACTTC.

The rearrangement uses TRBV5-1 and TRBJ2-1; D may be TRBD2 (5 bases). The CDR3 totals 15 residues. V was trimmed by 4 bases and J by 5 bases, leaving 16 bases between them. Per the germline V gene, CDR1 is SGHRS and CDR2 is YFSETQ. This chain's CDR3 is CASSPPGLTNNEQFF. In DNA, the CDR3 is TGCGCCAGCAGCCCTCCGGGGTTAACTAACAATGAGCAGTTCTTC.

This clonotype appeared a few times. The V and J genes are TRBV6-5 and TRBJ2-7; 8 nucleotides agree with TRBD2. The CDR3 has 15 residues. Germline values: CDR1 MNHEY, CDR2 SVGAGI. J lost 3 bases, V lost 2 bases, and 6 bases had no gene match. CDR3 nucleotide sequence: TGTGCCAGCAGTTACATGTCTAGCGGGTTCTACGAGCAGTACTTC. This encodes CASSYMSSGFYEQYF.

There are a few counts of this clonotype. The V and J genes are TRBV20-1 and TRBJ2-7; possibly TRBD2 for D (7 bases). The CDR3 length is 14 residues. Germline CDR1 reads DFQATT; CDR2 reads SNEGSKA (reference sequence). V lost 1 base and J 2 bases, leaving 12 bases between the germline ends. CDR3 loop: CSARVRGATYEQYF. CDR3 nucleotides: TGCAGTGCTAGAGTCCGGGGGGCAACCTACGAGCAGTACTTC.